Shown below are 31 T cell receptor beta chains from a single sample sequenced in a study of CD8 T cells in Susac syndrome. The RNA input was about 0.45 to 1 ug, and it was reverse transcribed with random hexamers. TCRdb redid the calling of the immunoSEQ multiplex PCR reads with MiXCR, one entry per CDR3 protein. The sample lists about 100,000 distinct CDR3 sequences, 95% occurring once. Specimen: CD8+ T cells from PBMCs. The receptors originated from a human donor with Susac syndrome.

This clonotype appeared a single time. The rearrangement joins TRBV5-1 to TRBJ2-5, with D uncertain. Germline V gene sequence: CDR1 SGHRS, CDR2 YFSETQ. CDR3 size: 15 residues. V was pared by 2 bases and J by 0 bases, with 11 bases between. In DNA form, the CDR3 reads TGCGCCAGCAGCTTTGACAAGACGGACCAAGAGACCCAGTACTTC. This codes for CASSFDKTDQETQYF.

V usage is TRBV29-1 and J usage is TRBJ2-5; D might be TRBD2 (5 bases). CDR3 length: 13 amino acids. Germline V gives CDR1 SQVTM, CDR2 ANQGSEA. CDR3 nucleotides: TGCAAGCAGCGGCAGAAGTACCAAGAGACCCAGTACTTC. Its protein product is CKQRQKYQETQYF.

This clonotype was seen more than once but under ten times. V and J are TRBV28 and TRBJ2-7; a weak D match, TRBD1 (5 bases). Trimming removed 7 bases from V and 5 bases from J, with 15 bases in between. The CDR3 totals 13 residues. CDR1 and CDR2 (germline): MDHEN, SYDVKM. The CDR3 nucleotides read TGTGCCAGCACAGAAACAGGAACCCACGAGCAGTACTTC. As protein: CASTETGTHEQYF.

The CDR3 nucleotides are TGTGCCAGCAGCTTGAAATCTAGCGGGGTTATGGATACGCAGTATTTT. Amino acids: CASSLKSSGVMDTQYF. The gene calls are TRBV7-9 and TRBJ2-3; TRBD2 aligns across 9 bases. The CDR3 consists of 16 residues. Germline CDR1 is SEHNR and CDR2 is FQNEAQ (reference sequence). The junction had 10 bases not matched to a gene; V was cut back by 3 bases and J by 6 bases.

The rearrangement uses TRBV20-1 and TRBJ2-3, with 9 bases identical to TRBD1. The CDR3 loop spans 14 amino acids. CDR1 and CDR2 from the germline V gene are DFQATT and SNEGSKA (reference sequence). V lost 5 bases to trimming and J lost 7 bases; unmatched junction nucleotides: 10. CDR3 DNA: TGCAGTGCTTACCCGGGACAGGGTCCAAATACGCAGTATTTT. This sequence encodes CSAYPGQGPNTQYF.

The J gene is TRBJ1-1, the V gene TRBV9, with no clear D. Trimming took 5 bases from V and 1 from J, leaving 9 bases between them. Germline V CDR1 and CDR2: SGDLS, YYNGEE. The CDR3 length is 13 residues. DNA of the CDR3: TGTGCCAGCAGTGTACACCCGAACACTGAAGCTTTCTTT. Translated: CASSVHPNTEAFF.

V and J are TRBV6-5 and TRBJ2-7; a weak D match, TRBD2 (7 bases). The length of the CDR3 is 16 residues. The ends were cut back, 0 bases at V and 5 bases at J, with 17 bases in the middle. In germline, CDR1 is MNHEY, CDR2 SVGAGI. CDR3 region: CASSYSGGGSWHEQYF. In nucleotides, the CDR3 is TGTGCCAGCAGTTACTCGGGGGGCGGGAGTTGGCACGAGCAGTACTTC.

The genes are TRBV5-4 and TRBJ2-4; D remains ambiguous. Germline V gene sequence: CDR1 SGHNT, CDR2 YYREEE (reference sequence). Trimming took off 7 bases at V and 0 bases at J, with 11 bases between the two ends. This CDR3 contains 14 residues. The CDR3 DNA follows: TGTGCCAGCTACACGAGTGGAGCCAAAAACATTCAGTACTTC. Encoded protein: CASYTSGAKNIQYF.

The CDR3 DNA follows: TGTGCCAGCAGCCCGACTATCGGGACTAACTACGAGCAGTACTTC. This encodes CASSPTIGTNYEQYF. The chain has TRBV3-1 and TRBJ2-7; 7 bases align to TRBD2. The germline V gene has CDR1 LGHDT and CDR2 YNNKEL (reference sequence). V shed 4 bases and J 3 bases; nucleotides not matched to a gene: 9. The CDR3 spans 15 residues.

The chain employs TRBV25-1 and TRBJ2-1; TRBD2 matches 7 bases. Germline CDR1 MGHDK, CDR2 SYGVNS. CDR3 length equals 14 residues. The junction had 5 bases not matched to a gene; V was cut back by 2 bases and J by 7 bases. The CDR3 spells CASSEVGGGNEQFF. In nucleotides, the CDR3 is TGTGCCAGCAGTGAAGTTGGGGGGGGAAATGAGCAGTTCTTC.

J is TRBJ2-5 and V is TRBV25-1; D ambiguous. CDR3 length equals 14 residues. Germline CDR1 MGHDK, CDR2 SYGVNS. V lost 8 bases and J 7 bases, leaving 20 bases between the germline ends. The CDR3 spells CASERRVEDGTQYF. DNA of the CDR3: TGTGCCAGCGAACGGAGAGTCGAAGATGGGACCCAGTACTTC.

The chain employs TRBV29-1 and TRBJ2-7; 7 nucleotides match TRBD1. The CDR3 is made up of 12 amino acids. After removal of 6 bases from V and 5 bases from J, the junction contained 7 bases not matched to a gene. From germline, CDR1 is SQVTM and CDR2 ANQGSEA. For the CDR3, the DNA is TGCAGCGTAGATGACAGGGACCACGAGCAGTACTTC. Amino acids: CSVDDRDHEQYF.

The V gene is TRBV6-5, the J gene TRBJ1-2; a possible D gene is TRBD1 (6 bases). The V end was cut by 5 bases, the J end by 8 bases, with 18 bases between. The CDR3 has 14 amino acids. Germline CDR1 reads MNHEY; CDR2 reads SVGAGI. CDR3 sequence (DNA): TGTGCCAGCAGTACAGGGTTGGGTACGGGAGGCTACACCTTC. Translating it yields CASSTGLGTGGYTF.

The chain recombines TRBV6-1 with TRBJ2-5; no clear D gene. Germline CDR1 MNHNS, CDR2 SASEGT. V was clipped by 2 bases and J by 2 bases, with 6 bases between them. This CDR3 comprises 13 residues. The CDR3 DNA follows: TGTGCCAGCAGTGAACACCAACAAGAGACCCAGTACTTC. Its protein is CASSEHQQETQYF.

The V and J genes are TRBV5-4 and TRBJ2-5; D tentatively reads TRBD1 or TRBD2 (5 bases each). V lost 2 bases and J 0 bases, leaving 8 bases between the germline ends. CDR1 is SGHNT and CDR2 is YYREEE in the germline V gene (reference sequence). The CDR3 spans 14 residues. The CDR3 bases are TGTGCCAGCAGCTTTGGGACGGACCAAGAGACCCAGTACTTC. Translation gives CASSFGTDQETQYF.

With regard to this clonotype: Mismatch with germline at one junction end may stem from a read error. The chain's CDR3 is CASSHLTVAGGDF. For the CDR3, the DNA is TGTGCCAGCAGCCATCTTACTGTAGCGGGTGGGGACTTC. This chain connects TRBV11-2 to TRBJ2-5, with 7 nucleotides matching TRBD2. CDR1 SGHAT and CDR2 FQNNGV come from the germline V gene. This CDR3 spans 13 amino acids.

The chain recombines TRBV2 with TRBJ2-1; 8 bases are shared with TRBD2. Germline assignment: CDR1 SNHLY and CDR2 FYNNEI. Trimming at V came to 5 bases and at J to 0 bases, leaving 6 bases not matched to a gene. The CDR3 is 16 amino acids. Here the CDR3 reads CASSPRGVYSYNEQFF. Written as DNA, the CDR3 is TGTGCCAGCAGTCCGCGGGGGGTCTACTCCTACAATGAGCAGTTCTTC. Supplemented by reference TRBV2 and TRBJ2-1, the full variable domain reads EPEVTQTPSHQVTQMGQEVILRCVPISNHLYFYWYRQILGQKVEFLVSFYNNEISEKSEIFDDQFSVERPDGSNFTLKIRSTKLEDSAMYFCASSPRGVYSYNEQFFGPGTRLTVL.

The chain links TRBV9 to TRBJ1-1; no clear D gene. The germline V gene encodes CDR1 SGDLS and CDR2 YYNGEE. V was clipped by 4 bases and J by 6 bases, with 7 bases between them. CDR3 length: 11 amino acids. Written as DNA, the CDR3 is TGTGCCAGCAGCCCGGCCCCTGAAGCTTTCTTT. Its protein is CASSPAPEAFF.

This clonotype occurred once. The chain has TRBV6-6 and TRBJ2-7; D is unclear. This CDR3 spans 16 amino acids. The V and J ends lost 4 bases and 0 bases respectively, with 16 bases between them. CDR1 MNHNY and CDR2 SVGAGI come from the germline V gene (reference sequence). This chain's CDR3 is CASSSTPGSSSYEQYF. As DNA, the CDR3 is TGTGCCAGCAGTTCGACCCCAGGCTCTTCCTCCTACGAGCAGTACTTC.

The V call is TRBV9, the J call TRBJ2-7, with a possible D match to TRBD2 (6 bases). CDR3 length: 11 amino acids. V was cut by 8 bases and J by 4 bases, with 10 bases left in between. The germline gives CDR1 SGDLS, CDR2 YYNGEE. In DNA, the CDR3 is TGTGCCAGAGCGGGCAGGTACGAGCAGTACTTC. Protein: CARAGRYEQYF.

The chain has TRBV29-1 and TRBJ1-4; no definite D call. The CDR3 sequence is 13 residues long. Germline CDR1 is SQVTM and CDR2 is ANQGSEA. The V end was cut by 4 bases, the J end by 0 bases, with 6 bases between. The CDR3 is CSVGQSTNEKLFF. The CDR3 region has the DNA TGCAGCGTTGGACAATCAACTAATGAAAAACTGTTTTTT.

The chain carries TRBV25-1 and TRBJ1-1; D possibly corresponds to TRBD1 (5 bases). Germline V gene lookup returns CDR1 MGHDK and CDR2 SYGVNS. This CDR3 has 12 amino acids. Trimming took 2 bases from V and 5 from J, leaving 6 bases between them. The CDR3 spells CASSEGATEAFF. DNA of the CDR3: TGTGCCAGCAGTGAAGGGGCAACTGAAGCTTTCTTT.

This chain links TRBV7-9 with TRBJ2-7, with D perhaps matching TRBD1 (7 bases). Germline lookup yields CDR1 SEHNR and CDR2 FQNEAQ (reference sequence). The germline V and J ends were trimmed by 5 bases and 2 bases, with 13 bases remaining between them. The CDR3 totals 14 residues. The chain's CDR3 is CASSLRDSPYEQYF. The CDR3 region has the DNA TGTGCCAGCAGCCTGCGGGACAGTCCCTACGAGCAGTACTTC.

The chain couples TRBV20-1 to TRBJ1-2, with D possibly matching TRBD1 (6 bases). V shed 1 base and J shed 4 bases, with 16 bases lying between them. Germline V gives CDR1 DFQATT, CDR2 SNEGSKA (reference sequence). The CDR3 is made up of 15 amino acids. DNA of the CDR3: TGCAGTGCTAGAGGGACGGGGGGCCGTTCCTATGGCTACACCTTC. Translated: CSARGTGGRSYGYTF.

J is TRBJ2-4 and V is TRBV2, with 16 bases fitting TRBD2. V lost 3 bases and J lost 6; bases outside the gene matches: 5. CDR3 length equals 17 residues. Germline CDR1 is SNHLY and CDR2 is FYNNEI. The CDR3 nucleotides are TGTGCCAGCAGTGAGGGACTAGCGGGAGGGCCGGGAAACATTCAGTACTTC. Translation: CASSEGLAGGPGNIQYF.

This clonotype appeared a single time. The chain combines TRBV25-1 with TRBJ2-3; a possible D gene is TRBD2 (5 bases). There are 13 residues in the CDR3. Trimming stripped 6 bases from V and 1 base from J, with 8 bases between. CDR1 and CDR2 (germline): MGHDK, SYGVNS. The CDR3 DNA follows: TGTGCCAGCAGGCTCGGGGGCACAGATACGCAGTATTTT. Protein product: CASRLGGTDTQYF.

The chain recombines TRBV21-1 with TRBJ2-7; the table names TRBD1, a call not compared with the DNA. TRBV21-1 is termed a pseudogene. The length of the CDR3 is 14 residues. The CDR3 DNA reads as TGTGCCAGCACCCCACCAGGGGGACCCTACGAGCAGTACTTC. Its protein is CASTPPGGPYEQYF.

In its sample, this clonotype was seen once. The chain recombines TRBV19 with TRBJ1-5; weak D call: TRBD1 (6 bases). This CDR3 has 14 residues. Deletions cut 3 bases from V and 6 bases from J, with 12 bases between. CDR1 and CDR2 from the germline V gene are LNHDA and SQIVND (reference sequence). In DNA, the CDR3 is TGTGCCAGTAGTATGGGGGCAGCAATTCAGCCCCAGCATTTT. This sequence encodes CASSMGAAIQPQHF.

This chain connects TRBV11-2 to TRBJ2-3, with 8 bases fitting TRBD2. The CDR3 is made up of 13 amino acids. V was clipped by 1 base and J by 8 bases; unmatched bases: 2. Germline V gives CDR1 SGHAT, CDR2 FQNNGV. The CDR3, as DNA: TGTGCCAGCAGCTTAGTGGGACTAGGTACGCAGTATTTT. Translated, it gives CASSLVGLGTQYF.

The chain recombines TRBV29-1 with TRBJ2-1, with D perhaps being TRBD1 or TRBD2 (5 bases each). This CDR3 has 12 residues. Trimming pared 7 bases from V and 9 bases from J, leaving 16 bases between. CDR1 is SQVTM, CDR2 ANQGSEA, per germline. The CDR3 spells CSASHGAGEQFF. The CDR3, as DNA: TGCAGCGCCTCGCACGGGGCTGGTGAGCAGTTCTTC.

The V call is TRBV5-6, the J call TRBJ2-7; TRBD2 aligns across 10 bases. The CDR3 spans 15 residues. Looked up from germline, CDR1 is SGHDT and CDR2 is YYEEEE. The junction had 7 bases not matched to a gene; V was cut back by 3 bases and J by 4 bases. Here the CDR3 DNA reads TGTGCCAGCAGCTCCGCTAGCGGGAGTGTTTACGAGCAGTACTTC. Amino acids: CASSSASGSVYEQYF. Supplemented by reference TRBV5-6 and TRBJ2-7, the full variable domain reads DAGVTQSPTHLIKTRGQQVTLRCSPKSGHDTVSWYQQALGQGPQFIFQYYEEEERQRGNFPDRFSGHQFPNYSSELNVNALLLGDSALYLCASSSASGSVYEQYFGPGTRLTVT.